The clone carrying this T cell receptor (gamma chain) was seen repeatedly, ten times or more. Its target is not known. TCRdb has a much larger clone's protein, which differs at residue 5 from the translation of this DNA, likely because of a read error; what is shown is the protein translated from the DNA. Gammadelta T cells were flow-sorted from PBMC into Vgamma9/Vdelta2+ and Vdelta2-negative populations for bulk analysis. CDR3 length: 16 residues. Germline assignment: CDR1 GITISATS and CDR2 ISYDGTV (reference sequence). The J segment lost 4 bases and the V segment lost 5 bases, leaving 5 bases of the junction unmatched. These data originate in a study of γδ T cells in repeated Plasmodium falciparum infection. Findings and limits, study-wide: Compared with Australian children, Malian Vdelta2-negative repertoires seemed more clonal, less diverse, less shared.

TCRdb processed the multiplex PCR reads again with the CATT caller. This sample has around 25,000 gamma-chain clones, with 3% found just once. V usage is TRGV9 and J usage is TRGJP. Input material: gamma-delta T cells from blood. The clonotype comes from a pool of human donors (malaria-infected and uninfected, not separated). The CDR3 DNA reads as TGTGCCTTGTGGGGGCACCAAGAGTTGGGCAAAAAAATCAAGGTATTT. This sequence encodes CALWGHQELGKKIKVF.